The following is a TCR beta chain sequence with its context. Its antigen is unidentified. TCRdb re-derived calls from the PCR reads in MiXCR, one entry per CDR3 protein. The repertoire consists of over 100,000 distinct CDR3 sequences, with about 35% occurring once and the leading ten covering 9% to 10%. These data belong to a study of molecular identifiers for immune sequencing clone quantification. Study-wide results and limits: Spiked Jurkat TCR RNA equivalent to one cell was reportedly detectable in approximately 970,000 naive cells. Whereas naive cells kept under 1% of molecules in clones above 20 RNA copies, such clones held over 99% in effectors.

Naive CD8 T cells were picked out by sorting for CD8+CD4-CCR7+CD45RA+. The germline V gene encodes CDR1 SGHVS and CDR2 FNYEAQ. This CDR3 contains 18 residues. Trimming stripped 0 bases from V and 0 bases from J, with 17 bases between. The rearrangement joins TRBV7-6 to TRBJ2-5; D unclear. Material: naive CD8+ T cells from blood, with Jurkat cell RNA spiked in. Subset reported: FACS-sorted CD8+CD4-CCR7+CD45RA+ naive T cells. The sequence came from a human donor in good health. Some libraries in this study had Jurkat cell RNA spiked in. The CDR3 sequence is CASSLAGPLLLYQETQYF. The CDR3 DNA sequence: TGTGCCAGCAGCTTAGCAGGGCCTCTTTTACTGTACCAAGAGACCCAGTACTTC. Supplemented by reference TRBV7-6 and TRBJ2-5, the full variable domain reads GAGVSQSPRYKVTKRGQDVALRCDPISGHVSLYWYRQALGQGPEFLTYFNYEAQQDKSGLPNDRFSAERPEGSISTLTIQRTEQRDSAMYRCASSLAGPLLLYQETQYFGPGTRLLVL.